The 23 T cell receptor beta chains below come from one sample, sequenced in a study of radiation and T cells in renal cell carcinoma. Treatment specified: treatment-naive control, cytoreductive nephrectomy. The method was immunoSEQ multiplex PCR; TCRdb's version includes in-frame clones alone and lacks a portion of them. The data hold about 23,000 clones, with around half observed a single time. Sequenced material: tumor tissue, taken from a patient whose treatment was nephrectomy without radiotherapy. These receptors all come from a human donor with renal cell carcinoma.

The chain has TRBV27 and TRBJ1-5; 7 bases map to TRBD1. CDR3 size: 13 residues. V shed 2 bases and J 9 bases; nucleotides not matched to a gene: 4. CDR1 and CDR2 from the germline V gene are MNHEY and SMNVEV (reference sequence). CDR3 region: CASSLTGDRPQHF. In DNA form, the CDR3 reads TGTGCCAGCAGTTTAACAGGGGATCGGCCCCAGCATTTT.

This clone has more than one count but fewer than ten. This chain uses TRBV9 with TRBJ1-6; D perhaps matches TRBD1 (5 bases). Trimming took 6 bases from V and 7 from J, leaving 11 bases between them. The CDR3 is 13 residues long. CDR1 SGDLS and CDR2 YYNGEE come from the germline V gene. CDR3 nucleotides: TGTGCCAGCAAGGGGAGCGGGAATTCACCCCTCCACTTT. It codes for CASKGSGNSPLHF. The variable domain in full, completed from reference TRBV9 and TRBJ1-6, reads DSGVTQTPKHLITATGQRVTLRCSPRSGDLSVYWYQQSLDQGLQFLIQYYNGEERAKGNILERFSAQQFPDLHSELNLSSLELGDSALYFCASKGSGNSPLHFGNGTRLTVT.

This sequence joins TRBV11-2 and TRBJ1-1; tentatively, D is TRBD1 (5 bases). The CDR3 sequence is 14 residues long. V was clipped by 5 bases and J by 10 bases, with 20 bases between them. Looked up from germline, CDR1 is SGHAT and CDR2 is FQNNGV. This CDR3 reads CASSRSGPVGGAFF. The DNA for the CDR3 is TGTGCCAGCAGCCGATCGGGGCCAGTGGGGGGAGCTTTCTTT.

This chain connects TRBV29-1 to TRBJ2-3, with 8 bases fitting TRBD1. Per the germline V gene, CDR1 is SQVTM and CDR2 is ANQGSEA. With 6 bases clipped from V and 1 base from J, the junction kept 0 bases outside the gene matches. The CDR3 runs 12 residues. In DNA form, the CDR3 reads TGCAGCGTGGACAGGGGCACAGATACGCAGTATTTT. Its translation is CSVDRGTDTQYF.

In its sample, this clone was seen many times. The chain has TRBV7-9 and TRBJ1-3; maybe TRBD1 (5 bases). The CDR3 totals 17 residues. The V end was cut by 1 base, the J end by 0 bases, with 13 bases between. CDR1 is SEHNR, CDR2 FQNEAQ, per germline (reference sequence). DNA for the CDR3: TGTGCCAGCAGCTTAGAGGTTTCCGGGACCTCTGGAAACACCATATATTTT. This translates into CASSLEVSGTSGNTIYF.

The rearrangement joins TRBV5-8 to TRBJ2-2; D ambiguous. The V end was cut by 2 bases, the J end by 1 base, with 6 bases between. The CDR3 has 14 residues. From germline, CDR1 is SGHTS and CDR2 YDEGEE. The CDR3 DNA reads TGTGCCAGCAGCTTAGGTCAGAACACCGGGGAGCTGTTTTTT. Its protein product is CASSLGQNTGELFF.

V usage is TRBV4-3 and J usage is TRBJ1-1; 12 nucleotides align to TRBD1. Germline V lookup: CDR1 LGHNA, CDR2 YSLEER. This CDR3 is 15 amino acids long. Trimming took 5 bases from V and 6 from J; bases not matched to a gene: 7. CDR3 amino acids: CASSNLGQGAAEAFF. CDR3 bases: TGCGCCAGCAGCAATCTGGGACAGGGGGCCGCTGAAGCTTTCTTT.

V gene TRBV6-5 combines with J gene TRBJ1-2, with 8 bases lining up with TRBD1. This CDR3 region has 15 residues. Germline CDR1 and CDR2: MNHEY and SVGAGI. Trimming at V came to 1 base and at J to 0 bases, leaving 1 base not matched to a gene. The CDR3 protein is CASSYYRGANYGYTF. Written as DNA, the CDR3 is TGTGCCAGCAGTTACTACAGGGGGGCTAACTATGGCTACACCTTC.

The chain has TRBV2 and TRBJ2-5; D is unresolved. The V and J ends lost 4 bases and 4 bases respectively, with 10 bases between them. The length of the CDR3 is 13 residues. Germline CDR1 and CDR2: SNHLY and FYNNEI. The CDR3 DNA is TGTGCCAGCAGTGTAGGGTCGCGAGAGACCCAGTACTTC. This encodes CASSVGSRETQYF.

The sample holds one count of this clone. The V call is TRBV28, the J call TRBJ1-2; D call uncertain. The germline CDR1 and CDR2 sequences are MDHEN and SYDVKM. CDR3 length equals 14 residues. V gave up 2 bases and J gave up 8 bases, with 15 bases separating them. Here the CDR3 reads CASSLTGRVGGYTF. CDR3 nucleotide sequence: TGTGCCAGCAGTTTAACGGGTAGGGTTGGGGGCTACACCTTC.

This chain's CDR3 is CASSFSSGIAGNQPQHF. CDR3 in DNA: TGTGCCAGCAGTTTTAGTTCGGGCATTGCGGGCAATCAGCCCCAGCATTTT. The gene calls are TRBV27 and TRBJ1-5; D ambiguous. The CDR3 totals 17 residues. Germline CDR1 and CDR2: MNHEY and SMNVEV (reference sequence). The ends were cut back, 3 bases at V and 2 bases at J, with 17 bases in the middle.

The rearrangement links TRBV30 to TRBJ1-6; D may be TRBD1 (5 bases). The CDR3 is made up of 16 amino acids. Deletions cut 1 base from V and 7 bases from J, with 17 bases between. CDR1 is GTSNPN, CDR2 SVGIG, per germline (reference sequence). Here the CDR3 reads CAWSGPGPWDNSPLHF. As DNA, the CDR3 is TGTGCCTGGAGTGGTCCGGGACCTTGGGACAATTCACCCCTCCACTTT.

The V gene is TRBV9, the J gene TRBJ2-1; 8 nucleotides agree with TRBD1. CDR3 length equals 14 residues. With 3 bases clipped from V and 9 bases from J, the junction kept 8 bases outside the gene matches. CDR1 and CDR2 from the germline V gene are SGDLS and YYNGEE. For the CDR3, the DNA is TGTGCCAGCAGCGCCGGACAGGGTGGTCCTGAGCAGTTCTTC. It specifies CASSAGQGGPEQFF.

This clone was recorded many times. Written as DNA, the CDR3 is TGCGCCAGCAGCCAACGGGACACCACAGATACGCAGTATTTT. Its protein is CASSQRDTTDTQYF. The V call is TRBV4-1, the J call TRBJ2-3, with D perhaps TRBD1 (6 bases). Germline V gives CDR1 MGHRA, CDR2 YSYEKL. This CDR3 spans 14 amino acids. Trimming cost V 2 bases and J 2 bases, with 8 bases left between them.

This clone was recorded a few times. The chain carries TRBV7-6 and TRBJ1-1, with D maybe TRBD1 (5 bases). CDR1 and CDR2 (germline): SGHVS, FNYEAQ. V was clipped by 5 bases and J by 6 bases, with 16 bases between them. CDR3 length: 14 residues. CDR3 sequence: CASSAGLPGAEAFF. CDR3 DNA: TGTGCCAGCAGCGCGGGACTCCCAGGCGCTGAAGCTTTCTTT.

This chain connects TRBV10-3 to TRBJ2-3; 11 nucleotides agree with TRBD2. The CDR3 covers 15 residues. V shed 6 bases, J shed 5 bases, and the junction held 7 bases outside the gene matches. Germline values: CDR1 ENHRY, CDR2 SYGVKD. The CDR3 loop is CAISLAGGYRDTQYF. In nucleotides, the CDR3 is TGTGCCATCAGCCTAGCGGGGGGTTACCGAGATACGCAGTATTTT.

In this sample, this clone turned up a few times. V gene TRBV4-2 combines with J gene TRBJ2-6, with 8 positions matching TRBD1. CDR1 and CDR2 from the germline V gene are LGHNA and YNFKEQ. This CDR3 has 17 residues. The junction had 8 bases not matched to a gene; V was cut back by 7 bases and J by 0 bases. CDR3 residues: CASMETGAISGANVLTF. CDR3 DNA: TGTGCCAGCATGGAGACAGGGGCCATCTCTGGGGCCAACGTCCTGACTTTC.

The rearrangement links TRBV15 to TRBJ1-4; D perhaps matches TRBD1 (6 bases). Germline CDR1 reads LNHNV; CDR2 reads YYDKDF (reference sequence). The CDR3 extends over 16 amino acids. Trimming cost V 4 bases and J 0 bases, with 12 bases left between them. The CDR3 region has the DNA TGTGCCACCAGCACGGGGGGGCCAGCAACTAATGAAAAACTGTTTTTT. It specifies CATSTGGPATNEKLFF.

The V call is TRBV9, the J call TRBJ1-3, with D unclear. This CDR3 region has 14 residues. The germline gives CDR1 SGDLS, CDR2 YYNGEE. V lost 0 bases, J lost 7 bases, and 11 bases lay in between. As DNA, the CDR3 is TGTGCCAGCAGCGTAGGCTGGGTCGGGAACACCATATATTTT. This codes for CASSVGWVGNTIYF. Full variable domain (rest looked up from reference TRBV9 and TRBJ1-3): DSGVTQTPKHLITATGQRVTLRCSPRSGDLSVYWYQQSLDQGLQFLIQYYNGEERAKGNILERFSAQQFPDLHSELNLSSLELGDSALYFCASSVGWVGNTIYFGEGSWLTVV.

V is TRBV6-5 and J is TRBJ2-1; tentatively, D is TRBD2 (5 bases). The germline V gene has CDR1 MNHEY and CDR2 SVGAGI. V was cut by 4 bases and J by 7 bases, with 5 bases left in between. CDR3 length equals 11 residues. The CDR3 nucleotides are TGTGCCAGCAGTTCGGGAAATGAGCAGTTCTTC. Translating gives CASSSGNEQFF.

This clone was seen a few times. The V call is TRBV14, the J call TRBJ1-6; weak D call: TRBD1 (6 bases). The CDR3 covers 13 residues. With 1 base removed from V and 16 bases from J, the gap between germline ends came to 14 bases. Germline V CDR1 and CDR2: SGHDN, FVKESK. The CDR3 spells CASSQGRTDGLHF. The CDR3 bases are TGTGCCAGCAGCCAAGGGCGGACAGACGGTCTCCACTTT.

The V call is TRBV13, the J call TRBJ2-2; 7 bases are a match to TRBD1. V lost 0 bases to trimming and J lost 6 bases; unmatched junction nucleotides: 4. Germline V gene lookup returns CDR1 PRHDT and CDR2 FYEKMQ (reference sequence). CDR3 length: 15 residues. CDR3 residues: CASSLGIQGAGELFF. The DNA of the CDR3 is TGTGCCAGCAGCTTAGGCATCCAGGGGGCCGGGGAGCTGTTTTTT.

This clone was observed once. The chain recombines TRBV5-4 with TRBJ2-1, with 10 bases lining up with TRBD1. The CDR3 spans 13 residues. CDR1 and CDR2 (germline): SGHNT, YYREEE (reference sequence). The V and J ends lost 5 bases and 6 bases, in that order; junction bases with no gene match: 2. CDR3 nucleotide sequence: TGTGCCAGCAGGAGACAGGGGGCCAATGAGCAGTTCTTC. Protein sequence: CASRRQGANEQFF. Filled out from reference TRBV5-4 and TRBJ2-1, the complete variable domain reads ETGVTQSPTHLIKTRGQQVTLRCSSQSGHNTVSWYQQALGQGPQFIFQYYREEENGRGNFPPRFSGLQFPNYSSELNVNALELDDSALYLCASRRQGANEQFFGPGTRLTVL.